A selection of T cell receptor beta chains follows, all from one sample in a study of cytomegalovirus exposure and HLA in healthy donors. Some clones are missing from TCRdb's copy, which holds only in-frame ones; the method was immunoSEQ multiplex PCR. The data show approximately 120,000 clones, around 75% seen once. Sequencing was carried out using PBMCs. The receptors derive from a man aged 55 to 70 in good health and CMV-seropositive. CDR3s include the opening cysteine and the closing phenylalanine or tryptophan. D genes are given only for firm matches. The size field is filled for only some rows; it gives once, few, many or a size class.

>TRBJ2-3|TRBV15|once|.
CATSREGLITDTQYF
TGTGCCACCAGCAGAGAAGGACTAATAACAGATACGCAGTATTTT
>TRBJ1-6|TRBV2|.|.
CASFSTTPNSPLHF
TGTGCCAGCTTTTCGACAACCCCTAATTCACCCCTCCACTTT
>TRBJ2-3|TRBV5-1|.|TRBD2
CASSLGLAGGPGTDTQYF
TGCGCCAGCAGCCTGGGACTAGCGGGGGGGCCGGGGACAGATACGCAGTATTTT
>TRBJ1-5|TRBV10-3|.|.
CAISGGGQINQPQHF
TGTGCCATCAGTGGCGGAGGGCAGATCAATCAGCCCCAGCATTTT
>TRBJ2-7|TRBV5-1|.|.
CASSVAGTDYEQYF
TGCGCCAGCAGCGTCGCCGGGACTGACTACGAGCAGTACTTC
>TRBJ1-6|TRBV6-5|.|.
CASRVTGRVSPLHF
TGTGCCAGCAGAGTGACAGGAAGGGTTTCACCCCTCCACTTT
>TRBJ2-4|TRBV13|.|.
CASSLEGGGPKNIQYF
TGTGCCAGCAGCTTAGAGGGCGGGGGCCCCAAAAACATTCAGTACTTC
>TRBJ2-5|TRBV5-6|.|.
CASSFGAETQYF
TGTGCCAGCAGCTTCGGAGCAGAGACCCAGTACTTC
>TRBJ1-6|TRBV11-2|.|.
CASSFSGDNSPLHF
TGTGCCAGCAGCTTCTCAGGGGATAATTCACCCCTCCACTTT
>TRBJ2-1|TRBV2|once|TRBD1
CASSQGDEQFF
TGTGCCAGCAGCCAGGGGGATGAGCAGTTCTTC
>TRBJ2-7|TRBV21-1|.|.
CASDKGLTNYEQYF
TGTGCCAGCGATAAGGGACTTACTAACTACGAGCAGTACTTC
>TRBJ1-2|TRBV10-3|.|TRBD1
CAIRKQGEDYGYTF
TGTGCCATCAGGAAACAGGGGGAAGACTATGGCTACACCTTC
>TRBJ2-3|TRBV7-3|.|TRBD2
CASSLAGGTDTQYF
TGTGCCAGCAGCTTAGCGGGGGGCACAGATACGCAGTATTTT
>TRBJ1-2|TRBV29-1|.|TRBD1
CSVGGTGGTYGYTF
TGCAGCGTTGGGGGGACAGGGGGAACCTATGGCTACACCTTC
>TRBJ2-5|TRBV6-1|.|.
CASSEASWETQYF
TGTGCCAGCAGTGAGGCTAGTTGGGAGACCCAGTACTTC
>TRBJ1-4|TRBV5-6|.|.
CASSFHSSTNEKLFF
TGTGCCAGCAGCTTTCACAGTTCAACTAATGAAAAACTGTTTTTT
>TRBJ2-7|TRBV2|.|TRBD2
CASGRLESGGFYEQYF
TGTGCCAGCGGACGACTGGAAAGCGGGGGGTTCTACGAGCAGTACTTC
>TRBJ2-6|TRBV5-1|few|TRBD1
CASSTPTGDPAVWANVLTF
TGCGCCAGCAGCACCCCTACAGGGGATCCTGCTGTGTGGGCCAACGTCCTGACTTTC
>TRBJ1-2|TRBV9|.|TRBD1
CASSEMTGRGGYTF
TGTGCCAGCAGCGAGATGACAGGGCGAGGAGGCTACACCTTC
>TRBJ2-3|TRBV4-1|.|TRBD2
CASSQDRASGGHTDTQYF
TGCGCCAGCAGCCAAGATAGGGCTAGCGGGGGGCACACAGATACGCAGTATTTT
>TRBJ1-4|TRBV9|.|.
CASGGAYNEKLFF
TGTGCCAGCGGCGGGGCTTATAATGAAAAACTGTTTTTT
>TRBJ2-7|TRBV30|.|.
CAWSVGGREQYF
TGTGCCTGGAGTGTCGGTGGGAGGGAGCAGTACTTC
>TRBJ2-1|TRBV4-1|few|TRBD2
CASQIRLAVGNEQFF
TGCGCCAGCCAAATTAGACTAGCTGTTGGCAATGAGCAGTTCTTC
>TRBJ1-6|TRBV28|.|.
CASSLGPEEFNSPLHF
TGTGCCAGCAGTTTGGGTCCCGAGGAGTTTAATTCACCCCTCCACTTT
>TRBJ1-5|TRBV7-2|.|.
CASSPPGEPQHF
TGTGCCAGCAGCCCCCCGGGGGAGCCCCAGCATTTT
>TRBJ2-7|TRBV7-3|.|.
CASSPGSPWDEQYF
TGTGCCAGCAGCCCGGGGAGCCCATGGGACGAGCAGTACTTC
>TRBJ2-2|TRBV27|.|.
CASRGLTTGNTGELFF
TGTGCCAGCAGGGGACTTACCACAGGGAACACCGGGGAGCTGTTTTTT
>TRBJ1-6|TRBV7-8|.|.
CASSLEGDGNSPLHF
TGTGCCAGCAGCCTAGAGGGGGATGGTAATTCACCCCTCCACTTT
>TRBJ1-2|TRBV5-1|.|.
CASSYTGYGYTF
TGCGCCAGCAGCTATACAGGCTATGGCTACACCTTC
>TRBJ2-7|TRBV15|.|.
CATSRGGGRGFSEQYF
TGTGCCACCAGCAGAGGTGGGGGGCGGGGGTTTTCGGAGCAGTACTTC
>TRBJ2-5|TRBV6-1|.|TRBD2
CASSEGWGGETQYF
TGTGCCAGCAGTGAAGGTTGGGGGGGGGAGACCCAGTACTTC
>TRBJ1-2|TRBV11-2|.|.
CASSLSQGTGYTF
TGTGCCAGCAGCTTATCTCAGGGAACGGGCTACACCTTC
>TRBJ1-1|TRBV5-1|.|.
CASSALTGNTEAFF
TGCGCCAGCAGCGCTCTGACAGGGAACACTGAAGCTTTCTTT
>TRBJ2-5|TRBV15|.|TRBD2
CATSRDHYGGQETQYF
TGTGCCACCAGCAGAGATCATTACGGGGGGCAAGAGACCCAGTACTTC
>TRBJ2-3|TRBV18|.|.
CASSPPSQGSDTQYF
TGTGCCAGCTCACCCCCCTCGCAGGGCTCAGATACGCAGTATTTT
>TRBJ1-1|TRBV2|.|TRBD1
CASDRGLEAFF
TGTGCCAGCGACAGGGGGTTAGAAGCTTTCTTT
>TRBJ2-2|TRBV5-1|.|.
CASSPGQPTYGELFF
TGCGCCAGCAGCCCTGGACAGCCAACCTACGGGGAGCTGTTTTTT
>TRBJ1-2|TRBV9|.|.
CASSVDPRPDGYTF
TGTGCCAGCAGCGTAGACCCCAGGCCTGATGGCTACACCTTC
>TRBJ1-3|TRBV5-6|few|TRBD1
CASSDRTGPRRSGNTIYF
TGTGCCAGCAGCGATAGGACAGGTCCTCGCCGCTCTGGAAACACCATATATTTT
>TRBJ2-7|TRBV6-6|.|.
CASSYRDRQDEQYF
TGTGCCAGCAGTTACCGTGACAGGCAGGACGAGCAGTACTTC
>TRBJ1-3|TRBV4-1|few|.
CASSQPRNTIYF
TGCGCCAGCAGCCAGCCTAGGAACACCATATATTTT
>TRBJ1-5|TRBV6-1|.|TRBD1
CASRGDRAYNQPQHF
TGTGCCAGCAGAGGGGACAGGGCTTACAATCAGCCCCAGCATTTT
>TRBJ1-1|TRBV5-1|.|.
CASSLDGATINTEAFF
TGCGCCAGCAGCTTGGATGGGGCCACTATCAACACTGAAGCTTTCTTT
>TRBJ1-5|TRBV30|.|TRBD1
CAWSPDRDQPQHF
TGTGCCTGGAGCCCGGACAGGGACCAGCCCCAGCATTTT
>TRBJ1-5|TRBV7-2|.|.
CASSLEGVGRDQPQHF
TGTGCCAGCAGCTTAGAGGGGGTGGGTAGGGATCAGCCCCAGCATTTT